The source of this T cell receptor (beta chain) is a study of cytomegalovirus exposure and HLA in healthy donors. As for the study in general: The early release's HLA-typed donors yielded approximately 81 million unique TCRs.

This CDR3 comprises 14 residues. Trimming removed 1 base at V and 5 bases at J, with 12 bases between. Germline V lookup: CDR1 SGDLS, CDR2 YYNGEE. The sample holds one count of this clone. PCR involved 60 Vbeta and 13 Jbeta primers. Here immunoSEQ multiplex PCR was the method, and the copy in TCRdb shows in-frame clones only, minus some. The sample includes roughly 190,000 clones, about 85% seen only once; the top ten take approximately 1.1%. Sequencing was performed on PBMCs. The chain uses TRBV9 and TRBJ2-5; D is perhaps TRBD2 (5 bases). The origin of this receptor is a boy aged 2-15 years in good health and CMV-seronegative. This chain's CDR3 is CASSVRADSETQYF. The CDR3 DNA reads TGTGCCAGCAGCGTACGAGCGGACTCGGAGACCCAGTACTTC.